These 25 T cell receptor beta chains originate from one sample sequenced in a study of shared clonotypes between healthy human individuals (dated by TCRdb to 2018 to 2021). Libraries came from the immunoSEQ multiplex PCR assay. TCRdb stores this immuneACCESS table with in-frame sequences only. Part of the clones is absent; in the studies checked, under half of the shortfall reflects unresolved V genes, and no reason is known for the rest. For this sample there are about 2.4 million clones; around nine tenths appear just once. Roughly 0.14% of the sample is held by the ten biggest clonotypes. Sequencing used naive CD4+ T cells sorted from blood. The cell subset or site label corresponds to: CD45RA+ positively selected. These receptors were collected from a man aged 18 to 35 in good health.

Of note for this clone: In this CDR3 the conserved last residue, phenylalanine or tryptophan, is missing, so a read error is likely. J is TRBJ1-2 and V is TRBV10-3, with a possible D match to TRBD1 (6 bases). Germline V gives CDR1 ENHRY, CDR2 SYGVKD. V lost 8 bases to trimming and J lost 7 bases, with 17 bases between them. The length of the CDR3 is 13 residues. CDR3 sequence reads: CAIAPVGGGGYTS. The CDR3 DNA is TGTGCCATCGCCCCGGTCGGAGGGGGTGGCTACACCTCC.

This clone was seen once. The genes are TRBV14 and TRBJ2-5; 9 bases fit TRBD1. Germline lookup yields CDR1 SGHDN and CDR2 FVKESK. V trimming: 4 bases; J trimming: 5 bases; junction bases outside the gene matches: 8. The CDR3 length is 15 residues. CDR3 sequence: CASSRDTGGRETQYF. The CDR3 DNA sequence: TGTGCCAGCAGCCGTGACACAGGGGGCAGGGAGACCCAGTACTTC.

V and J are TRBV7-9 and TRBJ2-5, with D possibly called TRBD1 or TRBD2 (5 bases each). This CDR3 has 13 amino acids. V gave up 5 bases and J gave up 5 bases, with 12 bases separating them. Germline CDR1 reads SEHNR; CDR2 reads FQNEAQ (reference sequence). CDR3 in DNA: TGTGCCAGCAGCCCCGGGGCCGGGGAGACCCAGTACTTC. This gives the protein CASSPGAGETQYF. The variable domain in full, completed from reference TRBV7-9 and TRBJ2-5, reads DTGVSQNPRHKITKRGQNVTFRCDPISEHNRLYWYRQTLGQGPEFLTYFQNEAQLEKSRLLSDRFSAERPKGSFSTLEIQRTEQGDSAMYLCASSPGAGETQYFGPGTRLLVL.

The V and J genes are TRBV4-1 and TRBJ1-1; no clear D. The CDR3 runs 15 residues. V was trimmed by 4 bases and J by 0 bases, leaving 12 bases between them. Germline-derived CDR1 and CDR2 are MGHRA and YSYEKL. Here the CDR3 DNA reads TGCGCCAGCAGCCGTCAATTAGGGCTGAACACTGAAGCTTTCTTT. This gives the protein CASSRQLGLNTEAFF.

This chain links TRBV7-9 with TRBJ1-2; D may be TRBD1 (5 bases). There are 15 residues in the CDR3. V was shortened by 2 bases and J by 8 bases, with 18 bases between the two germline ends. Germline values: CDR1 SEHNR, CDR2 FQNEAQ (reference sequence). CDR3 nucleotide sequence: TGTGCCAGCAGCTTACGGGACGGGGGTCCTCGGGGCTACACCTTC. This sequence encodes CASSLRDGGPRGYTF.

This chain connects TRBV20-1 to TRBJ1-2; unclear D gene. Germline V CDR1 and CDR2: DFQATT, SNEGSKA (reference sequence). V was clipped by 6 bases and J by 5 bases, with 7 bases between them. The CDR3 totals 10 residues. The CDR3 loop is CSAPHYGYTF. DNA for the CDR3: TGCAGTGCCCCTCATTATGGCTACACCTTC.

The chain links TRBV5-1 to TRBJ1-6, with TRBD1 identical over 7 bases. Germline trimming cut 0 bases from V and 0 bases from J; bases unmatched to any gene: 18. Germline CDR1 is SGHRS and CDR2 is YFSETQ. The CDR3 has 22 residues. The CDR3 spells CASSLVLFGGDSRISYNSPLHF. The CDR3 nucleotides are TGCGCCAGCAGCTTGGTTCTTTTCGGAGGGGACAGTCGAATCTCCTATAATTCACCCCTCCACTTT.

This clone was recorded once. This CDR3 is also generated by other DNA sequences in the sample. The genes are TRBV7-2 and TRBJ2-3; D not certain. The CDR3 is 12 amino acids. Per germline, CDR1 SGHTA and CDR2 FQGNSA. V lost 2 bases and J lost 6, with 6 bases in between. The CDR3 loop reads CASSLMSDTQYF. The CDR3, as DNA: TGTGCCAGCAGCTTAATGAGCGATACGCAGTATTTT. The whole variable domain, filled in from reference TRBV7-2 and TRBJ2-3, reads GAGVSQSPSNKVTEKGKDVELRCDPISGHTALYWYRQSLGQGLEFLIYFQGNSAPDKSGLPSDRFSAERTGGSVSTLTIQRTQQEDSAVYLCASSLMSDTQYFGPGTRLTVL.

The rearrangement joins TRBV6-1 to TRBJ2-2; D is possibly TRBD1 (5 bases). The V end lost 3 bases, the J end lost 3 bases, and 5 bases lay between the germline ends. In germline, CDR1 is MNHNS, CDR2 SASEGT. This CDR3 has 13 residues. The CDR3 region is CASSETDTGELFF. DNA for the CDR3: TGTGCCAGCAGTGAGACAGACACCGGGGAGCTGTTTTTT.

A remark on this clone: One end of the junction varies from germline; a read error may be responsible. CDR3 coding DNA: TGCGCCAGCGGCGTCCAGGGGGCAACAGGTACGCAGTATTTT. Protein: CASGVQGATGTQYF. The chain combines TRBV5-1 with TRBJ2-3, with 8 positions matching TRBD1. The CDR3 runs to 14 residues. Germline CDR1 SGHRS, CDR2 YFSETQ. Based on the CDR3 plus reference TRBV5-1 and TRBJ2-3, the full variable domain is KAGVTQTPRYLIKTRGQQVTLSCSPISGHRSVSWYQQTPGQGLQFLFEYFSETQRNKGNFPGRFSGRQFSNSRSEMNVSTLELGDSALYLCASGVQGATGTQYFGPGTRLTVL.

The chain recombines TRBV19 with TRBJ1-2, with TRBD1 matching 7 bases. The CDR3 runs 15 residues. Per germline, CDR1 LNHDA and CDR2 SQIVND (reference sequence). Trimming took 4 bases from V and 8 from J; bases not matched to a gene: 13. The DNA of the CDR3 is TGTGCCAGTAGTAGGGCCGGGACAGAAGGTTCCGGCTACACCTTC. Translated, it gives CASSRAGTEGSGYTF.

The chain couples TRBV27 to TRBJ1-2; 9 bases map to TRBD1. The CDR3 loop spans 19 amino acids. The trim removed 5 bases at V and 3 bases at J, leaving 19 bases unmatched. The germline V gene encodes CDR1 MNHEY and CDR2 SMNVEV (reference sequence). For the CDR3, the DNA is TGTGCCAGCAGTCCAAACGTACGGGGACAGGGAAAAGTTTACTATGGCTACACCTTC. Its translation is CASSPNVRGQGKVYYGYTF.

The chain carries TRBV7-6 and TRBJ1-3; D unclear. In germline, CDR1 is SGHVS, CDR2 FNYEAQ. The CDR3 consists of 12 residues. The V and J ends lost 4 bases and 2 bases respectively, with 3 bases between them. DNA for the CDR3: TGTGCCAGCAGCTCCCCTGGAAACACCATATATTTT. It translates to CASSSPGNTIYF. The variable domain in full, completed from reference TRBV7-6 and TRBJ1-3, reads GAGVSQSPRYKVTKRGQDVALRCDPISGHVSLYWYRQALGQGPEFLTYFNYEAQQDKSGLPNDRFSAERPEGSISTLTIQRTEQRDSAMYRCASSSPGNTIYFGEGSWLTVV.

The chain couples TRBV25-1 to TRBJ1-2; D is possibly TRBD1 (5 bases). V lost 0 bases and J lost 7, with 15 bases in between. The germline CDR1 and CDR2 sequences are MGHDK and SYGVNS. CDR3 length: 15 amino acids. CDR3 nucleotides: TGTGCCAGCAGTGAATATACGAGGGGTCGAGGTGGCTACACCTTC. It yields the protein CASSEYTRGRGGYTF.

The V call is TRBV28, the J call TRBJ1-1; 7 bases match TRBD1. The CDR3 runs 14 residues. V lost 6 bases and J lost 6; bases outside the gene matches: 10. Germline V gene lookup returns CDR1 MDHEN and CDR2 SYDVKM. This CDR3 reads CASRLTGSSAEAFF. The CDR3 bases are TGTGCCAGCAGGTTGACAGGGAGTTCCGCTGAAGCTTTCTTT.

The J gene is TRBJ1-3, the V gene TRBV15; weak D call: TRBD1 (5 bases). Germline V gene data show CDR1 as LNHNV and CDR2 as YYDKDF (reference sequence). This CDR3 comprises 16 residues. Trimming took off 0 bases at V and 0 bases at J, with 9 bases between the two ends. CDR3 sequence: CATSRDRAISGNTIYF. The CDR3, as DNA: TGTGCCACCAGCAGAGACAGGGCCATCTCTGGAAACACCATATATTTT.

The chain employs TRBV6-6 and TRBJ1-5; the D is unclear. V lost 1 base and J 4 bases, leaving 14 bases between the germline ends. Germline CDR1 MNHNY, CDR2 SVGAGI (reference sequence). The CDR3 sequence is 16 residues long. DNA for the CDR3: TGTGCCAGCAGTTACTTCCCTCTTCGGGGAAATCAGCCCCAGCATTTT. Translated: CASSYFPLRGNQPQHF.

The CDR3 DNA is TGTGCCAGCAGTCCTCTAGCGGGGGCAGGCTCCTACGAGCAGTACTTC. Amino acids: CASSPLAGAGSYEQYF. The V gene is TRBV2, the J gene TRBJ2-7; 10 nucleotides match TRBD2. Trimming took 5 bases from V and 0 from J; bases not matched to a gene: 7. Per germline, CDR1 SNHLY and CDR2 FYNNEI. This CDR3 has 16 amino acids. Based on the CDR3 plus reference TRBV2 and TRBJ2-7, the full variable domain is EPEVTQTPSHQVTQMGQEVILRCVPISNHLYFYWYRQILGQKVEFLVSFYNNEISEKSEIFDDQFSVERPDGSNFTLKIRSTKLEDSAMYFCASSPLAGAGSYEQYFGPGTRLTVT.

The V and J genes are TRBV20-1 and TRBJ1-5; D gene ambiguous. The CDR3 spans 11 residues. V shed 0 bases and J shed 7 bases, with 4 bases lying between them. Germline V gene sequence: CDR1 DFQATT, CDR2 SNEGSKA (reference sequence). CDR3 DNA: TGCAGTGCTAGAGATACCCAGCCCCAGCATTTT. Amino acid sequence: CSARDTQPQHF.

About this clone: This specimen includes other DNA sequences encoding the same CDR3. The chain recombines TRBV5-6 with TRBJ2-5, with D tentatively TRBD1 (5 bases). V lost 2 bases to trimming and J lost 1 base, with 9 bases between them. CDR3 length: 14 residues. Germline values: CDR1 SGHDT, CDR2 YYEEEE. CDR3 nucleotides: TGTGCCAGCAGCTTCCAGGGCGCCCAAGAGACCCAGTACTTC. Amino acids: CASSFQGAQETQYF.

This clone has only one observation. The chain has TRBV5-5 and TRBJ2-5; D may be TRBD1 (6 bases). This CDR3 is 15 amino acids long. V gave up 2 bases and J gave up 5 bases, with 16 bases separating them. CDR1 is SGHKS, CDR2 YYEKEE, per germline (reference sequence). CDR3 amino acids: CASSLGRTVGETQYF. CDR3 nucleotide sequence: TGTGCCAGCAGCTTAGGGCGGACAGTTGGGGAGACCCAGTACTTC.

V usage is TRBV5-4 and J usage is TRBJ2-1, with unresolved D. V gave up 4 bases and J gave up 3 bases, with 8 bases separating them. Germline V gene lookup returns CDR1 SGHNT and CDR2 YYREEE (reference sequence). The CDR3 is 13 amino acids. The CDR3 loop is CASSPFIYNEQFF. The DNA for the CDR3 is TGTGCCAGCAGCCCTTTTATCTACAATGAGCAGTTCTTC.

The chain joins TRBV29-1 to TRBJ2-3; D is possibly TRBD1 (6 bases). CDR1 SQVTM and CDR2 ANQGSEA come from the germline V gene. This CDR3 has 13 residues. V lost 7 bases and J 1 base, leaving 12 bases between the germline ends. The chain's CDR3 is CSASRGGTDTQYF. The CDR3 DNA reads as TGCAGCGCGAGCAGGGGAGGCACAGATACGCAGTATTTT.

J is TRBJ1-5 and V is TRBV5-1; D ambiguous. The CDR3 consists of 11 residues. Germline-derived CDR1 and CDR2 are SGHRS and YFSETQ. V dropped 5 bases and J dropped 4 bases, with 4 bases sitting between them. CDR3 DNA: TGCGCCAGCAGGGGGAATCAGCCCCAGCATTTT. This sequence encodes CASRGNQPQHF.

In nucleotides, the CDR3 is TGTGCCATTTGTTCCGTAGCGGGGGCCTACAATGAGCAGTTCTTC. Translation gives CAICSVAGAYNEQFF. The chain links TRBV10-3 to TRBJ2-1, with 9 bases aligning to TRBD2. Germline V gene data show CDR1 as ENHRY and CDR2 as SYGVKD. The CDR3 runs 15 residues. With 9 bases clipped from V and 2 bases from J, the junction kept 8 bases outside the gene matches.